This TCR beta chain was found in a study of shared clonotypes between healthy human individuals. Study background: The cohort comprised a couple of women and a few men. Their ages spanned 18 to 49 years.

Assay used: immunoSEQ multiplex PCR; TCRdb lists only in-frame clones, some missing. Among roughly 2.4 million clones listed, approximately 94% were seen once. Overall study results and limits: Larger estimated richness was generally seen in naive subsets than in memory subsets.

A word on this clone: What it binds is unknown.

The CDR3 has 14 amino acids. V dropped 4 bases and J dropped 7 bases, with 15 bases sitting between them. Germline V gives CDR1 SGHRS, CDR2 YFSETQ. The sequence was obtained from a man between 18 and 35 years old in good health. This chain connects TRBV5-1 to TRBJ2-1; no definite D call. The sequenced sample was naive CD4+ T cells sorted from blood. Subset described: CD45RA+ positively selected. This CDR3 reads CASSPPRPGNEQFF. CDR3 in DNA: TGCGCCAGCAGCCCGCCCCGTCCCGGAAATGAGCAGTTCTTC.